The clone carrying this T cell receptor beta chain has at least ten counts. The target antigen is unknown. The entry originates in a study of shared clonotypes between healthy human individuals. Overall study results and limits: On the whole, naive subsets had larger estimated richness than memory subsets had. Non-shared clonotypes displayed generation probabilities falling below those of clonotypes present in all four donors.

Deletions cut 5 bases from V and 3 bases from J, with 18 bases between. Germline V CDR1 and CDR2: SGDLS, YYNGEE. The CDR3 runs to 15 residues. Sequencing was at deep level. Original processing notes: Filtering was not the same, since immunoSEQ gave junction-only sequences without quality scores. Data came from immunoSEQ multiplex PCR; TCRdb stores just in-frame clones and leaves some out. D and trimming come from the DNA, and the V and J calls and clone size come from that table. The sample lists under 750,000 clones, 72% occurring once. This sequence joins TRBV9 and TRBJ2-7; D tentatively fits TRBD1 or TRBD2 (5 bases each). The sequenced sample was memory CD4+ T cells sorted from blood. The subset here: CD45RA-negative fraction. The sequence came from a woman in her twenties or thirties in good health. The CDR3 sequence: CASRKGRLDFYEQYF. CDR3 DNA: TGTGCCAGCAGAAAGGGACGACTGGATTTCTACGAGCAGTACTTC.